What follows are 27 T cell receptor beta chains derived from one specimen sequenced in a study of CD8 T cells in ankylosing spondylitis. TCRdb re-called the 5' RACE reads with MiXCR, one entry per CDR3 protein. Of 90,000 to 100,000 distinct CDR3 sequences listed, roughly 8.3% are singletons. Material for sequencing was blood, either unsorted or a sorted T cell fraction (not recorded which). The receptors stem from a male donor with ankylosing spondylitis or in good health (not recorded which).

This clonotype was detected many times. V gene TRBV20-1 combines with J gene TRBJ1-1; 7 bases agree with TRBD1. The ends lost 0 bases at V and 7 bases at J; junction bases unmatched: 8. CDR1 is DFQATT, CDR2 SNEGSKA, per germline (reference sequence). The CDR3 has 14 residues. The CDR3 region is CSAREGRGVGEAFF. CDR3 nucleotide sequence: TGCAGTGCTAGAGAAGGCAGGGGGGTAGGTGAAGCTTTCTTT.

In its sample, this clonotype was seen many times. This chain uses TRBV29-1 with TRBJ2-3, with 9 bases identical to TRBD1. The CDR3 is 15 amino acids. From germline, CDR1 is SQVTM and CDR2 ANQGSEA. After removal of 8 bases from V and 0 bases from J, the junction contained 9 bases not matched to a gene. The CDR3 protein is CSLKEGTGSTDTQYF. In DNA, the CDR3 is TGCAGCCTTAAAGAGGGGACAGGGAGCACAGATACGCAGTATTTT.

This clonotype was counted at least ten times. The chain joins TRBV7-8 to TRBJ2-3; D gene unclear. CDR1 and CDR2 (germline): SGHVS, FQNEAQ. The V and J ends lost 2 bases and 3 bases respectively, with 9 bases between them. This CDR3 spans 14 amino acids. The CDR3 region has the DNA TGTGCCAGCAGCTTAATCCCACCAACAGATACGCAGTATTTT. Its translation: CASSLIPPTDTQYF.

This chain joins TRBV19 and TRBJ1-5; D is unresolved. V was pared by 6 bases and J by 2 bases, with 14 bases between. CDR1 is LNHDA and CDR2 is SQIVND in the germline V gene (reference sequence). The CDR3 length is 15 residues. For the CDR3, the DNA is TGTGCCAGTAGCGACTGGGATTTAGGCAATCAGCCCCAGCATTTT. Protein product: CASSDWDLGNQPQHF.

This clonotype occurred many times. Here the CDR3 reads CASTRYPGGNTEAFF. The CDR3 coding sequence is TGTGCCAGCACCCGGTACCCAGGGGGAAACACTGAAGCTTTCTTT. V is TRBV27 and J is TRBJ1-1; TRBD1 aligns across 7 bases. CDR3 size: 15 residues. The V gene's germline CDR1 is MNHEY and CDR2 SMNVEV (reference sequence). V lost 7 bases to trimming and J lost 2 bases; unmatched junction nucleotides: 10.

This clonotype was counted between two and nine times. V usage is TRBV30 and J usage is TRBJ1-6, with D uncertain. Germline lookup yields CDR1 GTSNPN and CDR2 SVGIG (reference sequence). V was trimmed by 5 bases and J by 8 bases, leaving 7 bases between them. This CDR3 has 11 residues. In DNA form, the CDR3 reads TGTGCCTGGGGGATAGATTCACCCCTCCACTTT. Translated: CAWGIDSPLHF.

In this sample, this clonotype turned up many times. The CDR3 ends on some other residue instead of the conserved phenylalanine or tryptophan, so this is likely a read error. The rearrangement uses TRBV20-1 and TRBJ1-3; TRBD1 matches at 7 bases. This CDR3 contains 15 residues. The germline V gene encodes CDR1 DFQATT and CDR2 SNEGSKA (reference sequence). Trimming cost V 4 bases and J 0 bases; bases outside gene matches: 6. In DNA form, the CDR3 reads TGCAGTGCTATGGGACAGCTTCGCTCTGGAAACACCATATATGTT. Protein: CSAMGQLRSGNTIYV.

The chain links TRBV15 to TRBJ1-2; weak D call: TRBD1 (5 bases). V was trimmed by 6 bases and J by 2 bases, leaving 10 bases between them. The germline V gene encodes CDR1 LNHNV and CDR2 YYDKDF (reference sequence). The CDR3 spans 13 residues. The CDR3: CATSLGTNYGYTF. CDR3 nucleotides: TGTGCCACCAGTCTAGGGACGAACTATGGCTACACCTTC.

This clonotype was recorded many times. The J gene is TRBJ2-7, the V gene TRBV6-5; no clear D. V shed 0 bases and J shed 3 bases, with 15 bases lying between them. The CDR3 runs 16 residues. From germline, CDR1 is MNHEY and CDR2 SVGAGI. The CDR3 reads CASSYSWAEEVYEQYF. The DNA for the CDR3 is TGTGCCAGCAGTTACTCGTGGGCGGAAGAGGTCTACGAGCAGTACTTC.

Many counts were recorded for this clonotype. The chain combines TRBV6-1 with TRBJ2-1; 8 bases match TRBD1. Germline CDR1 MNHNS, CDR2 SASEGT. Trimming at V came to 5 bases and at J to 1 base, leaving 4 bases not matched to a gene. The CDR3 loop spans 15 amino acids. The DNA for the CDR3 is TGTGCCAGCAGTCAGGACAGGGCTTCCTACAATGAGCAGTTCTTC. Its protein is CASSQDRASYNEQFF.

This clonotype appeared a few times. The rearrangement joins TRBV2 to TRBJ2-2, with D maybe TRBD2 (5 bases). V was cut by 4 bases and J by 6 bases, with 15 bases left in between. Germline V gene lookup returns CDR1 SNHLY and CDR2 FYNNEI. There are 15 residues in the CDR3. The CDR3 region has the DNA TGTGCCAGCAGTGGGTTTATTAGCGAGGCCGGGGAGCTGTTTTTT. The encoded protein is CASSGFISEAGELFF.

This clonotype has a count of ten or more. CDR3 sequence (DNA): TGTGCCAGCAGCTTGGTAGGACTAGCGGGAGATGAGCAGTACTTC. Its protein is CASSLVGLAGDEQYF. The chain joins TRBV7-2 to TRBJ2-7, with TRBD2 matching over 13 bases. The ends lost 3 bases at V and 7 bases at J; junction bases unmatched: 6. CDR1 and CDR2 from the germline V gene are SGHTA and FQGNSA. The CDR3 runs 15 residues.

At least ten counts were recorded for this clonotype. The V and J genes are TRBV29-1 and TRBJ1-5; 9 bases map to TRBD1. V dropped 4 bases and J dropped 7; count of bases not matched to a gene: 2. This CDR3 is 12 amino acids long. Germline assignment: CDR1 SQVTM and CDR2 ANQGSEA. The CDR3 nucleotides are TGCAGCGTTGGGACAGGGGAACAGCCCCAGCATTTT. Amino acid sequence: CSVGTGEQPQHF.

This clonotype showed up many times. V usage is TRBV29-1 and J usage is TRBJ1-2; D remains unclear. Trimming took off 3 bases at V and 7 bases at J, with 9 bases between the two ends. CDR1 SQVTM and CDR2 ANQGSEA come from the germline V gene. The CDR3 covers 11 residues. Here the CDR3 reads CSVERAGGYTF. In nucleotides, the CDR3 is TGCAGCGTTGAGAGGGCGGGTGGCTACACCTTC. The whole variable domain, remainder taken from reference TRBV29-1 and TRBJ1-2, is SAVISQKPSRDICQRGTSLTIQCQVDSQVTMMFWYRQQPGQSLTLIATANQGSEATYESGFVIDKFPISRPNLTFSTLTVSNMSPEDSSIYLCSVERAGGYTFGSGTRLTVV.

In its sample, this clonotype was seen many times. The chain is built from TRBV12-3 or TRBV12-4 and TRBJ2-7; 9 nucleotides agree with TRBD2. The CDR3 is 14 residues long. The V and J ends lost 3 bases and 4 bases, in that order; junction bases with no gene match: 4. CDR3 region: CASSFGSGRYEQYF. The CDR3 DNA follows: TGTGCCAGCAGTTTCGGAAGCGGGAGGTACGAGCAGTACTTC.

This clonotype was seen at least ten times. This chain joins TRBV5-5 and TRBJ2-4; D perhaps matches TRBD2 (6 bases). This CDR3 region has 16 residues. CDR1 and CDR2 from the germline V gene are SGHKS and YYEKEE (reference sequence). V lost 4 bases and J 0 bases, leaving 14 bases between the germline ends. In DNA form, the CDR3 reads TGTGCCAGCAGCCTCCCGGAGGGCCTAGCCAAAAACATTCAGTACTTC. It yields the protein CASSLPEGLAKNIQYF. Complete variable domain (other parts from reference TRBV5-5 and TRBJ2-4): DAGVTQSPTHLIKTRGQQVTLRCSPISGHKSVSWYQQVLGQGPQFIFQYYEKEERGRGNFPDRFSARQFPNYSSELNVNALLLGDSALYLCASSLPEGLAKNIQYFGAGTRLSVL.

This clonotype was recorded many times. The chain couples TRBV9 to TRBJ2-3; TRBD1 might be the D (7 bases). Trimming left V 5 bases short and J 4 bases short, with 17 bases between. Germline V gene lookup returns CDR1 SGDLS and CDR2 YYNGEE. This CDR3 has 15 amino acids. CDR3 residues: CASSPRGAPADTQYF. DNA of the CDR3: TGTGCCAGCAGTCCCAGGGGGGCTCCTGCAGATACGCAGTATTTT.

This clonotype was counted many times. The J gene is TRBJ2-1, the V gene TRBV29-1, with 12 positions matching TRBD1. This CDR3 spans 14 amino acids. Germline CDR1 reads SQVTM; CDR2 reads ANQGSEA. The CDR3 is CVLGDRGRVNEQFF. The CDR3 nucleotides are TGCGTGTTAGGGGACAGGGGGCGCGTAAATGAGCAGTTCTTC.

The chain uses TRBV20-1 and TRBJ1-2, with D possibly TRBD1 on 5 matching bases. Trimming removed 0 bases from V and 5 bases from J, with 10 bases in between. The CDR3 runs to 13 residues. Germline V gives CDR1 DFQATT, CDR2 SNEGSKA (reference sequence). DNA for the CDR3: TGCAGTGCTAGAGATTACAGGAGATATGGCTACACCTTC. Encoded protein: CSARDYRRYGYTF.

This clonotype was counted ten times or more. The chain is built from TRBV7-9 and TRBJ2-7; tentative D call: TRBD1 (6 bases). The germline V and J ends were trimmed by 2 bases and 3 bases, with 14 bases remaining between them. CDR1 and CDR2 (germline): SEHNR, FQNEAQ (reference sequence). CDR3 length equals 15 residues. As DNA, the CDR3 is TGTGCCAGCAGCTTACCGACAGAGGGGGTCTACGAGCAGTACTTC. Translated, it gives CASSLPTEGVYEQYF.

In its sample, this clonotype was seen many times. The rearrangement joins TRBV4-3 to TRBJ1-2; D is uncertain. There are 14 residues in the CDR3. Per the germline V gene, CDR1 is LGHNA and CDR2 is YSLEER. The V and J ends lost 2 bases and 8 bases respectively, with 15 bases between them. CDR3 sequence (DNA): TGCGCCAGCAGCCAAAGTCCTACCCTCTTAGGCTACACCTTC. It yields the protein CASSQSPTLLGYTF.

The table lists this clonotype with many counts. The chain links TRBV5-6 to TRBJ2-5; D is possibly TRBD1 (7 bases). Germline V gives CDR1 SGHDT, CDR2 YYEEEE. V was cut by 2 bases and J by 4 bases, with 15 bases left in between. The CDR3 has 15 amino acids. The CDR3 reads CASSFPSEGAETQYF. CDR3 DNA sequence: TGTGCCAGCAGCTTTCCTAGCGAGGGGGCAGAGACCCAGTACTTC.

As concerns this clonotype: A much larger clone differs by one base, so this may be a read error. The chain has TRBV7-9 and TRBJ2-3; 8 bases align to TRBD2. This CDR3 comprises 17 residues. CDR1 SEHNR and CDR2 FQNEAQ come from the germline V gene (reference sequence). CDR3 nucleotides: TGTGCCAGCAGCTTACTTAAGCGGGAGCTAGACACAGATAGGCAGTATTTT. Protein: CASSLLKRELDTDRQYF.

This clonotype was seen ten or more times. The J gene is TRBJ2-5, the V gene TRBV12-3 or TRBV12-4, with D unclear. Trimming pared 6 bases from V and 4 bases from J, leaving 15 bases between. This CDR3 contains 14 residues. The CDR3 here is CASRGSALGETQYF. CDR3 coding DNA: TGTGCCAGCAGGGGCAGCGCTTTGGGAGAGACCCAGTACTTC.

This clonotype was seen repeatedly, ten times or more. The rearrangement links TRBV20-1 to TRBJ2-3; the D gene is possibly TRBD2 (6 bases). The V gene lost 0 bases and the J gene lost 2 bases, with 15 bases spanning the gap. The CDR3 contains 16 residues. Germline CDR1 reads DFQATT; CDR2 reads SNEGSKA (reference sequence). CDR3 amino acids: CSARDRSGWYTDTQYF. CDR3 sequence (DNA): TGCAGTGCTAGAGACCGAAGCGGGTGGTACACAGATACGCAGTATTTT.

This clonotype came up many times. The chain recombines TRBV5-5 with TRBJ2-7, with D perhaps matching TRBD2 (6 bases). V lost 4 bases, J lost 2 bases, and 13 bases lay in between. The V gene's germline CDR1 is SGHKS and CDR2 YYEKEE (reference sequence). The CDR3 sequence is 14 residues long. The CDR3 sequence is CASSKEGGPYEQYF. For the CDR3, the DNA is TGTGCCAGCAGCAAGGAGGGTGGACCCTACGAGCAGTACTTC.

Many counts were recorded for this clonotype. This chain connects TRBV6-6 to TRBJ1-4; tentative D call: TRBD1 (5 bases). Germline CDR1 reads MNHNY; CDR2 reads SVGAGI (reference sequence). This CDR3 is 13 amino acids long. V was cut by 5 bases and J by 8 bases, with 12 bases left in between. The CDR3 sequence: CASSPRGQEKLFF. The DNA for the CDR3 is TGTGCCAGCAGTCCCCGGGGCCAAGAAAAACTGTTTTTT.